Shown below are 17 T cell receptor beta chains from a single sample sequenced in a study of radiotherapy plus CTLA-4 blockade in lung cancer. Only in-frame clones appear in the TCRdb table, and some are missing; sequencing was by immunoSEQ multiplex PCR. The data show 70,000 to 90,000 clones, over 65% seen once. Here the sequenced sample was peripheral blood, taken from a patient treated with radiotherapy plus ipilimumab. All receptors derive from a human donor with non-small cell lung cancer who had a complete response to radiotherapy plus ipilimumab.

The genes are TRBV18 and TRBJ2-5; D not resolved. Per germline, CDR1 KGHSH and CDR2 LQKENI. Trimming left V 3 bases short and J 4 bases short, with 15 bases between. The CDR3 totals 15 residues. The CDR3 here is CASSPPGSVVETQYF. The CDR3 DNA reads as TGTGCCAGCTCACCTCCCGGGTCGGTAGTAGAGACCCAGTACTTC.

The chain links TRBV27 to TRBJ2-5; TRBD1 is a possible D gene (6 bases). The CDR3 covers 14 residues. The V end was cut by 5 bases, the J end by 1 base, with 11 bases between. CDR1 is MNHEY and CDR2 is SMNVEV in the germline V gene (reference sequence). This chain's CDR3 is CASSPWDTQETQYF. The CDR3 bases are TGTGCCAGCAGTCCCTGGGACACCCAAGAGACCCAGTACTTC.

The table lists this clone with a few counts. The gene calls are TRBV4-2 and TRBJ2-2, with D perhaps TRBD2 (6 bases). The CDR3 covers 16 residues. Deletions cut 4 bases from V and 5 bases from J, with 17 bases between. The V gene's germline CDR1 is LGHNA and CDR2 YNFKEQ. The CDR3 DNA follows: TGTGCCAGCAGCCTCGCGACTAGTACACTTACCGGGGAGCTGTTTTTT. Translated, it gives CASSLATSTLTGELFF.

The gene calls are TRBV29-1 and TRBJ2-2; 9 bases agree with TRBD1. The germline gives CDR1 SQVTM, CDR2 ANQGSEA. J was trimmed by 7 bases and V by 8 bases; bases with no gene match: 17. The CDR3 runs 16 residues. The DNA of the CDR3 is TGCAGCTTGCGCCCGGGACAGGGAGGGGCGAGCGGGGAGCTGTTTTTT. Encoded protein: CSLRPGQGGASGELFF.

The chain links TRBV7-2 to TRBJ2-3; TRBD2 matches at 11 bases. J lost 4 bases, V lost 5 bases, and 8 bases had no gene match. Germline V lookup: CDR1 SGHTA, CDR2 FQGNSA. This CDR3 is built from 16 residues. The CDR3 nucleotides read TGTGCCAGCAGCGTTCTAGCGGGGGGATGGGCAGATACGCAGTATTTT. Translating gives CASSVLAGGWADTQYF.

This clone was counted a single time. In nucleotides, the CDR3 is TGTGCCGCATGGGGAGCTGGAAATCAGCCCCAGCATTTT. Residues: CAAWGAGNQPQHF. This chain connects TRBV28 to TRBJ1-5; no clear D gene. Per germline, CDR1 MDHEN and CDR2 SYDVKM. This CDR3 comprises 13 residues. The V end lost 11 bases, the J end lost 4 bases, and 15 bases lay between the germline ends. Variable domain in full (rest from reference TRBV28 and TRBJ1-5): DVKVTQSSRYLVKRTGEKVFLECVQDMDHENMFWYRQDPGLGLRLIYFSYDVKMKEKGDIPEGYSVSREKKERFSLILESASTNQTSMYLCAAWGAGNQPQHFGDGTRLSIL.

The V gene is TRBV7-9, the J gene TRBJ2-2; TRBD1 might be the D (5 bases). The germline gives CDR1 SEHNR, CDR2 FQNEAQ (reference sequence). The ends were cut back, 2 bases at V and 5 bases at J, with 9 bases in the middle. There are 14 residues in the CDR3. The CDR3 here is CASSLHSGTGELFF. The CDR3 nucleotides read TGTGCCAGCAGCTTACATTCAGGGACCGGGGAGCTGTTTTTT.

The V and J genes are TRBV30 and TRBJ1-2; TRBD1 agrees at 8 bases. In germline, CDR1 is GTSNPN, CDR2 SVGIG (reference sequence). J was trimmed by 8 bases and V by 3 bases; bases with no gene match: 5. This CDR3 region has 12 residues. The chain's CDR3 is CAWRKGQVGYTF. The CDR3 coding sequence is TGTGCCTGGAGGAAGGGACAGGTCGGCTACACCTTC.

The chain links TRBV27 to TRBJ2-3; 14 bases map to TRBD2. Looked up from germline, CDR1 is MNHEY and CDR2 is SMNVEV (reference sequence). The CDR3 loop spans 16 amino acids. The V gene end was trimmed by 7 bases and the J gene end by 8 bases; junction bases not matched to a gene: 11. CDR3 coding DNA: TGTGCCAGCAAAAAGACTAGCGGGGGGGAATGGAGTACGCAGTATTTT. Its protein is CASKKTSGGEWSTQYF.

The chain uses TRBV19 and TRBJ2-1; D not certain. Trimming cost V 5 bases and J 8 bases, with 13 bases left between them. There are 13 residues in the CDR3. Germline V gives CDR1 LNHDA, CDR2 SQIVND (reference sequence). CDR3 DNA sequence: TGTGCCAGTAGTCCGAGGACCCCACATGAGCAGTTCTTC. This sequence encodes CASSPRTPHEQFF.

The rearrangement uses TRBV5-4 and TRBJ2-3; D call uncertain. Germline values: CDR1 SGHNT, CDR2 YYREEE (reference sequence). Trimming took 0 bases from V and 0 from J, leaving 8 bases between them. This CDR3 is built from 15 residues. CDR3 sequence (DNA): TGTGCCAGCAGCTTGGAACAGAGAAGCACAGATACGCAGTATTTT. It specifies CASSLEQRSTDTQYF.

The V and J genes are TRBV11-2 and TRBJ2-5, with TRBD2 matching over 10 bases. J lost 5 bases, V lost 2 bases, and 2 bases had no gene match. The CDR3 sequence is 14 residues long. Germline CDR1 is SGHAT and CDR2 is FQNNGV. CDR3 loop: CASSLLAGVETQYF. CDR3 DNA: TGTGCCAGCAGCTTACTAGCGGGAGTGGAGACCCAGTACTTC.

This chain uses TRBV2 with TRBJ2-2; D unclear. V lost 4 bases to trimming and J lost 6 bases, with 12 bases between them. The CDR3 length is 14 residues. Per germline, CDR1 SNHLY and CDR2 FYNNEI. CDR3 protein: CASSARQMAGELFF. In DNA, the CDR3 is TGTGCCAGCAGTGCCAGGCAAATGGCCGGGGAGCTGTTTTTT.

This clone came up a few times. The genes are TRBV11-2 and TRBJ2-1; maybe TRBD2 (6 bases). V was shortened by 5 bases and J by 0 bases, with 11 bases between the two germline ends. In germline, CDR1 is SGHAT, CDR2 FQNNGV. The CDR3 spans 15 residues. The CDR3 sequence is CASSPSVFSYNEQFF. The CDR3 DNA follows: TGTGCCAGCAGCCCTAGCGTCTTCTCCTACAATGAGCAGTTCTTC.

This clone has just one count. The rearrangement links TRBV25-1 to TRBJ1-3; a possible D gene is TRBD1 (5 bases). The CDR3 extends over 15 amino acids. Looked up from germline, CDR1 is MGHDK and CDR2 is SYGVNS. V was pared by 9 bases and J by 0 bases, with 15 bases between. The CDR3 DNA reads as TGTGCCAGTCACGGGACGCCCGACTCTGGAAACACCATATATTTT. Protein sequence: CASHGTPDSGNTIYF.

The chain combines TRBV30 with TRBJ1-4; a weak D match, TRBD1 (5 bases). V lost 3 bases and J lost 7, with 21 bases in between. The CDR3 totals 16 residues. Germline CDR1 GTSNPN, CDR2 SVGIG (reference sequence). This chain's CDR3 is CAWSAHKGRGGEKLFF. The CDR3 DNA is TGTGCCTGGAGCGCACATAAGGGACGGGGGGGTGAAAAACTGTTTTTT.

This chain uses TRBV18 with TRBJ2-3, with 7 bases aligning to TRBD2. Per the germline V gene, CDR1 is KGHSH and CDR2 is LQKENI. V was clipped by 0 bases and J by 0 bases; unmatched bases: 0. The CDR3 length is 15 residues. The CDR3 sequence: CASSPPAGSTDTQYF. The CDR3 DNA follows: TGTGCCAGCTCACCACCAGCGGGGAGCACAGATACGCAGTATTTT. The full variable domain, with the rest looked up from reference TRBV18 and TRBJ2-3, is NAGVMQNPRHLVRRRGQEARLRCSPMKGHSHVYWYRQLPEEGLKFMVYLQKENIIDESGMPKERFSAEFPKEGPSILRIQQVVRGDSAAYFCASSPPAGSTDTQYFGPGTRLTVL.